Listed here are 11 T cell receptor beta chains from one sample, sequenced in a study of T cell responses to AZD1222 COVID-19 vaccine. Using immunoSEQ multiplex PCR, the repertoire was profiled, and TCRdb retains in-frame clones only, with some absent. The sample lists some 83,000 clones, roughly 86% seen once, with 8.5% to 10% in the top ten. The sequencing here drew on peripheral blood, taken on day 0 of AZD1222 vaccination. The source of these receptors is an adult in good health.

The CDR3 DNA sequence: TGCGCCAGCAGCTTGAAAGGGGAGCAGTTCTTC. As protein: CASSLKGEQFF. J is TRBJ2-1 and V is TRBV5-1; D is unresolved. The V and J ends lost 1 base and 10 bases respectively, with 6 bases between them. CDR1 SGHRS and CDR2 YFSETQ come from the germline V gene. The CDR3 extends over 11 amino acids. The entire variable domain, with the rest obtained from reference TRBV5-1 and TRBJ2-1, is as follows: KAGVTQTPRYLIKTRGQQVTLSCSPISGHRSVSWYQQTPGQGLQFLFEYFSETQRNKGNFPGRFSGRQFSNSRSEMNVSTLELGDSALYLCASSLKGEQFFGPGTRLTVL.

The chain has TRBV7-9 and TRBJ1-2; 8 bases match TRBD1. The CDR3 spans 17 residues. The germline V gene encodes CDR1 SEHNR and CDR2 FQNEAQ (reference sequence). The V gene end was trimmed by 4 bases and the J gene end by 4 bases; junction bases not matched to a gene: 14. The CDR3 nucleotides read TGTGCCAGCAGCTCCCCCCTCAAGCAGGGGGCTATCTATGGCTACACCTTC. Its translation: CASSSPLKQGAIYGYTF.

The chain combines TRBV6-5 with TRBJ1-1, with 7 bases matching TRBD1. The V segment lost 5 bases and the J segment 3 bases; nucleotides outside the gene matches: 3. CDR1 MNHEY and CDR2 SVGAGI come from the germline V gene. CDR3 size: 13 residues. CDR3 in DNA: TGTGCCAGCAGTCTTGGGACAGACACTGAAGCTTTCTTT. It translates to CASSLGTDTEAFF.

The chain has TRBV20-1 and TRBJ1-6, with D maybe TRBD1 (5 bases). Germline CDR1 DFQATT, CDR2 SNEGSKA (reference sequence). V lost 3 bases and J lost 8, with 11 bases in between. The CDR3 extends over 13 amino acids. CDR3 bases: TGCAGTGCTAGTTACAGGAGGGATTCACCCCTCCACTTT. Amino acids: CSASYRRDSPLHF.

The sample holds one count of this clone. The V and J genes are TRBV11-3 and TRBJ2-5; either TRBD1 or TRBD2 may supply D (5 bases each). Germline V CDR1 and CDR2: SGHNT, YENEEA. The CDR3 is made up of 16 amino acids. Trimming took off 2 bases at V and 5 bases at J, with 18 bases between the two ends. CDR3 sequence (DNA): TGTGCCAGCAGCTTACGTTGGGACGGACTCGGGGAGACCCAGTACTTC. It translates to CASSLRWDGLGETQYF. Supplemented by reference TRBV11-3 and TRBJ2-5, the full variable domain reads EAGVVQSPRYKIIEKKQPVAFWCNPISGHNTLYWYLQNLGQGPELLIRYENEEAVDDSQLPKDRFSAERLKGVDSTLKIQPAELGDSAVYLCASSLRWDGLGETQYFGPGTRLLVL.

This chain links TRBV24-1 with TRBJ1-1, with TRBD1 matching over 7 bases. V gave up 4 bases and J gave up 10 bases; unmatched junction bases: 8. The germline CDR1 and CDR2 sequences are KGHDR and SFDVKD. The CDR3 consists of 13 residues. The CDR3 is CATSEEGDRPAFF. The CDR3 coding sequence is TGTGCCACCAGTGAGGAGGGGGACAGACCAGCTTTCTTT.

The CDR3, as DNA: TGCGCCAGCAGCCAAGAAGGGACTAACACAGATACGCAGTATTTT. It codes for CASSQEGTNTDTQYF. The chain has TRBV4-3 and TRBJ2-3, with 7 nucleotides matching TRBD2. This CDR3 has 15 residues. V shed 0 bases and J 2 bases; nucleotides not matched to a gene: 2. The germline CDR1 and CDR2 sequences are LGHNA and YSLEER.

CDR3 loop: CASKDVGGYGYTF. The CDR3 bases are TGTGCCAGCAAGGACGTTGGGGGCTATGGCTACACCTTC. The V and J genes are TRBV3-1 (or the pseudogene TRBV3-2) and TRBJ1-2; D perhaps matches TRBD1 (5 bases). The CDR3 has 13 amino acids. The V and J ends lost 7 bases and 4 bases respectively, with 13 bases between them. Per the germline V gene, CDR1 is LGHDT and CDR2 is YNNKEL (reference sequence).

The chain uses TRBV9 and TRBJ2-2, with 11 bases identical to TRBD2. Germline CDR1 SGDLS, CDR2 YYNGEE. The CDR3 length is 17 residues. Trimming took 2 bases from V and 5 from J; bases not matched to a gene: 8. The CDR3 bases are TGTGCCAGCAGCGTGGAGGGAGTAGCGGGAGGGACCGGGGAGCTGTTTTTT. Amino acid sequence: CASSVEGVAGGTGELFF.

V is TRBV30 and J is TRBJ1-6; D is ambiguous. The CDR3 is 15 amino acids. Germline CDR1 reads GTSNPN; CDR2 reads SVGIG (reference sequence). V dropped 0 bases and J dropped 8 bases, with 14 bases sitting between them. The CDR3 protein is CAWSVENFEYSPLHF. In nucleotides, the CDR3 is TGTGCCTGGAGTGTGGAAAACTTCGAGTATTCACCCCTCCACTTT.

This chain links TRBV7-8 with TRBJ2-2; D uncertain. CDR1 and CDR2 (germline): SGHVS, FQNEAQ. The germline V and J ends were trimmed by 2 bases and 4 bases, with 8 bases remaining between them. CDR3 length: 14 residues. This CDR3 is CASSLRAFTGELFF. Here the CDR3 DNA reads TGTGCCAGCAGCTTAAGGGCCTTCACCGGGGAGCTGTTTTTT. The complete variable domain, with remaining parts taken from reference TRBV7-8 and TRBJ2-2, reads GAGVSQSPRYKVAKRGQDVALRCDPISGHVSLFWYQQALGQGPEFLTYFQNEAQLDKSGLPSDRFFAERPEGSVSTLKIQRTQQEDSAVYLCASSLRAFTGELFFGEGSRLTVL.